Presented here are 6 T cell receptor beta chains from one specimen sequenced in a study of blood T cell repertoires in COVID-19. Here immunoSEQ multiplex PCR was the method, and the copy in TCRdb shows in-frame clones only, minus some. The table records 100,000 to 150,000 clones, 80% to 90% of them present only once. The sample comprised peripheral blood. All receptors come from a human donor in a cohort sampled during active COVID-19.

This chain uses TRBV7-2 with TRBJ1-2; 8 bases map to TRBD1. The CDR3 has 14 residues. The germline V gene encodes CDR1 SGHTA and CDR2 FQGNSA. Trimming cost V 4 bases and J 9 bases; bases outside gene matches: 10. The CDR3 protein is CASSSQGEVRRYTF. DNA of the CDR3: TGTGCCAGCAGCTCACAGGGGGAGGTTCGTCGCTACACCTTC.

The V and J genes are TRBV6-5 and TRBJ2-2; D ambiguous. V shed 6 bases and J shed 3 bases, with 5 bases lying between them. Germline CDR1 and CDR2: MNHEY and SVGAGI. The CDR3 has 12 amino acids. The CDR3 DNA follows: TGTGCCAGCAGCGCGTACACCGGGGAGCTGTTTTTT. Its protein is CASSAYTGELFF.

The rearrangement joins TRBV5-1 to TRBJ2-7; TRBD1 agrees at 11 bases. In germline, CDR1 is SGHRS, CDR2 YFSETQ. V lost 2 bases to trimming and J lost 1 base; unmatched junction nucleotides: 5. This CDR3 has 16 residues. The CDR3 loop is CASSLLGTGGSYEQYF. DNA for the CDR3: TGCGCCAGCAGCTTACTGGGGACAGGGGGGTCCTACGAGCAGTACTTC.

Here the CDR3 reads CASSLGGGASYNEQFF. The CDR3 DNA sequence: TGCGCCAGCAGCTTGGGCGGGGGGGCCTCCTACAATGAGCAGTTCTTC. V is TRBV5-1 and J is TRBJ2-1; 9 positions agree with TRBD2. Trimming cost V 0 bases and J 0 bases; bases outside gene matches: 1. The CDR3 is 16 amino acids. Per the germline V gene, CDR1 is SGHRS and CDR2 is YFSETQ.

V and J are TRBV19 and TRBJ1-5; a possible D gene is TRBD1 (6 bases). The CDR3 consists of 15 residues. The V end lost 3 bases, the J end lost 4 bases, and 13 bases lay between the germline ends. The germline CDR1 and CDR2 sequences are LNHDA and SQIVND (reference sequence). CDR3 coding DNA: TGTGCCAGTAGTATCTATGGGACACAGAATCAGCCCCAGCATTTT. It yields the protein CASSIYGTQNQPQHF.

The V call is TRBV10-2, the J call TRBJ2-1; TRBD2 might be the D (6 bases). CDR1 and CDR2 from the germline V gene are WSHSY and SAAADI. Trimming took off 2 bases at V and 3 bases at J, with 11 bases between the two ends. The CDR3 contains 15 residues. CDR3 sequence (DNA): TGCGCCAGCAGTGAGAGGGCGGGAAGCTACAATGAGCAGTTCTTC. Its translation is CASSERAGSYNEQFF.